This T cell receptor beta chain was captured in a study of OX40 agonist ivuxolimab in advanced cancers. For context, the study as a whole: Ivuxolimab was a fully human IgG2 agonistic monoclonal antibody targeting the costimulatory receptor OX40 (CD134). Intravenous ivuxolimab was administered to patients every 2 weeks at six dose levels: 0.01, 0.1, 0.3, 1.5, 3 and 10 mg/kg. Of the approximately 50 patients in dose escalation, about 20 had hepatocellular carcinoma, some 15 had melanoma, 9 had renal cell carcinoma and 9 had head and neck cancer. In the dose-escalation cohort, around four fifths of patients were male, and the mean age was roughly 60 years with a range of roughly 23 to 79. Patients were allowed to have had prior anti-PD-1, anti-PD-L1 or anti-CTLA-4 therapy, and around 43% of the dose-escalation patients had been treated with checkpoint inhibitors. Partial responses occurred in three dose-escalation patients, of whom one had hepatocellular carcinoma and two had cutaneous melanoma. The point of sequencing TCRbeta in the periphery was to test whether ivuxolimab changed TCR sequence diversity and drove clonal T-cell expansion. The paper reports the monotherapy dose-escalation portion (N = 52 patients) of the phase I ivuxolimab trial.

The V and J ends are trimmed by 6 bases and 3 bases, leaving 5 bases between them. In the germline V gene, CDR1 corresponds to ENHRY and CDR2 to SYGVKD. Counted from cysteine to phenylalanine, this CDR3 has 11 amino acids. Here the CDR3 DNA is all that survives: 33 bases in frame from base 1. This clone was counted only a few times. Its antigen target is currently unknown. Base-call qualities are not available, and no considerably larger clone is one nucleotide away. To sequence the TCRbeta CDR3 region, genomic DNA was isolated from the sorted cells. TCRbeta CDR3 regions were sequenced using the immunoSEQ Assay. TCRdb retrieved this table from immuneACCESS and kept in-frame rearrangements only. Not all clones are present; in checked studies, unresolved V genes account for under half, and no reason is known for the remainder. This sample has more than 95,000 clones in its table, and about nine tenths of those were observed once. The biggest ten clones account for 0.81% of the sample.

The trial excluded patients who had a history of autoimmune disease or who were on systemic immunosuppression. Peripheral blood for TCR sequencing was drawn from every dose cohort at baseline, at cycle 4 day 1 and at cycle 7 day 1. The samples were taken from a phase I, first-in-human, multicenter, open-label dose-escalation trial of ivuxolimab. Adults with locally advanced or metastatic melanoma, renal cell carcinoma, hepatocellular carcinoma or head and neck squamous cell carcinoma were enrolled in the trial. Before TCR sequencing, CD4+ and CD8+ T cells were separately sorted from peripheral blood. Results and caveats for the whole study, not just this receptor: Antigen specificity was not determined for the clonally expanded peripheral T cells. In the 0.1-3.0 mg/kg groups, partial responders were among the patients with the lowest normalized peripheral clonal expansion, particularly in CD8+ T cells. Low levels of normalized T-cell clonal expansion were also shown by some nonresponding patients. At doses of 0.1 to 3.0 mg/kg, clonal expansion of both CD4+ and CD8+ T cells in blood was seen between baseline and week 6. After ivuxolimab, more expanded clones were found on average in CD8+ T cells than in CD4+ T cells.

The clonotype was recovered from an adult with an advanced solid tumor such as melanoma, head and neck, liver or kidney cancer. This chain is built from TRBV10-3 and TRBJ1-1; a confident D gene designation cannot be given. The sample here was CD4+ or CD8+ T cells sorted from blood, taken in a trial of the OX40 agonist ivuxolimab. The DNA reads TGTGCCATCAGCATGGACACTGAAGCTTTCTTT. Translated, it reads CAISMDTEAFF.